The entry below describes one T cell receptor (beta chain). Clones were sequenced by immunoSEQ multiplex PCR, and TCRdb holds only the in-frame ones, with some missing. Among 150,000 to 250,000 clones, more than 85% were seen once, and the ten largest hold around 3.7%. This CDR3 spans 17 amino acids. Looked up from germline, CDR1 is MNHEY and CDR2 is SMNVEV (reference sequence). After removal of 6 bases from V and 2 bases from J, the junction contained 12 bases not matched to a gene. This specimen comes from a study of T cell responses to AZD1222 COVID-19 vaccine. The clonotype was recovered from an adult who received the AZD1222 COVID-19 vaccine. The material was peripheral blood, obtained 28 days after the second AZD1222 dose. J is TRBJ1-3 and V is TRBV27; TRBD1 matches at 8 bases. CDR3 DNA sequence: TGTGCCAGCAGACCGGTTATGGGCAGGGGGCCTGGAAACACCATATATTTT. Translated: CASRPVMGRGPGNTIYF.